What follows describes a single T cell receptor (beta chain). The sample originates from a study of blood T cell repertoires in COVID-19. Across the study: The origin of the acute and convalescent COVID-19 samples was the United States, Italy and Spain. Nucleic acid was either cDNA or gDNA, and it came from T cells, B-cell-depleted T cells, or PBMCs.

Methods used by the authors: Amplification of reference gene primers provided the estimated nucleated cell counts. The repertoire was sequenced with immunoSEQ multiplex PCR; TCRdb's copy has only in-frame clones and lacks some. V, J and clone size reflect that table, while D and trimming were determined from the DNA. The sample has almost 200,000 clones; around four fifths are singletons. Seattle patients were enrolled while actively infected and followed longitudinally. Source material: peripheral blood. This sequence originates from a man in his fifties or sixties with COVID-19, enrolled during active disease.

DNA of the CDR3: TGTGCCAGTGGGCTGGGAGGGAACGATCAGCCCCAGCATTTT. It is translated as CASGLGGNDQPQHF. This chain links TRBV9 with TRBJ1-5; D gene uncertain. Trimming left V 8 bases short and J 5 bases short, with 17 bases between. The germline V gene has CDR1 SGDLS and CDR2 YYNGEE. The CDR3 sequence is 14 residues long.